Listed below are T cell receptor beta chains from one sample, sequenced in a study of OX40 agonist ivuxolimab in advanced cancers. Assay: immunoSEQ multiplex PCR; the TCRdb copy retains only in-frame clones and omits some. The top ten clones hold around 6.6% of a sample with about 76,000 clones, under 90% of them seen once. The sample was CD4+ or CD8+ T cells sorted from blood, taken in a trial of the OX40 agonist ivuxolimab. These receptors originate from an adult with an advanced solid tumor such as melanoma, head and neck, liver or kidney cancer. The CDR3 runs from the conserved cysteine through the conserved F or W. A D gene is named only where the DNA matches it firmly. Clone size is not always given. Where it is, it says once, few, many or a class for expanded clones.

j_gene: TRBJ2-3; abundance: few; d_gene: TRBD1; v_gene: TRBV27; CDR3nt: TGTGCCAGCAGTTTATCGAGGACAGGAGGACAAGATACGCAGTATTTT; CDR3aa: CASSLSRTGGQDTQYF
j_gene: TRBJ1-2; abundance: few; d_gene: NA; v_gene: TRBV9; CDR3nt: TGTGCCAGCAGCACACCCAGGATAGGGCCCGATGGCTACACCTTC; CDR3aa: CASSTPRIGPDGYTF
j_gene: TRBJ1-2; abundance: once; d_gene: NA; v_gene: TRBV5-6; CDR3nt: TGTGCCAGCAGCTTTCGGGGGCGGCAGGGTGGCTACACCTTC; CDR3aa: CASSFRGRQGGYTF
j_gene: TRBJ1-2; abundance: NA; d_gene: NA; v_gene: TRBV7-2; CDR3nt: TGTGCCAGCAGCCGGGAGCGGGGCTACACCTTC; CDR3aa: CASSRERGYTF
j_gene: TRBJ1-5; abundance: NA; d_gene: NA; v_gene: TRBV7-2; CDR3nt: TGTGCCAGCAGCATGTATAGCAATCAGCCCCAGCATTTT; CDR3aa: CASSMYSNQPQHF
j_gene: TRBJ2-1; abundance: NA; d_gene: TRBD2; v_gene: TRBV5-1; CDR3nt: TGCGCCAGCAGCGTACTAGCGGGAGCGGAAAATGAGCAGTTCTTC; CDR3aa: CASSVLAGAENEQFF
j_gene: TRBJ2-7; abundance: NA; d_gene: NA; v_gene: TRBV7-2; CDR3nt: TGTGCCAGCAGCCCTTCGAGCTACGAGCAGTACTTC; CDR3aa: CASSPSSYEQYF
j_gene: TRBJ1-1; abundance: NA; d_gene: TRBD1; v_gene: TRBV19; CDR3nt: TGTGCCAGTAGTCTCGGGACAGGGTCCTCGAGAGCTGAAGCTTTCTTT; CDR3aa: CASSLGTGSSRAEAFF
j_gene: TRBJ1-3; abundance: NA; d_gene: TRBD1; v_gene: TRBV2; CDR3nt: TGTGCCAGCAGACAGGACAGGGCTGGAAACACCATATATTTT; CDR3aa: CASRQDRAGNTIYF
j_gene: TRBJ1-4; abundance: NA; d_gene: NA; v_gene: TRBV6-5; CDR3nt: TGTGCCAACTTATACGAAAAACTGTTTTTT; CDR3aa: CANLYEKLFF
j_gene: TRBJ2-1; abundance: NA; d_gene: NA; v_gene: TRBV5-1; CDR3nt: TGCGCCAGCAGCTTGGCCGTCAACAATGAGCAGTTCTTC; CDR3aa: CASSLAVNNEQFF
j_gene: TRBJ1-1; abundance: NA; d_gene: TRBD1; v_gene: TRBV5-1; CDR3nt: TGCGCCAGCAGCATCCAACCGGGACAGGAGAACACTGAAGCTTTCTTT; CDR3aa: CASSIQPGQENTEAFF